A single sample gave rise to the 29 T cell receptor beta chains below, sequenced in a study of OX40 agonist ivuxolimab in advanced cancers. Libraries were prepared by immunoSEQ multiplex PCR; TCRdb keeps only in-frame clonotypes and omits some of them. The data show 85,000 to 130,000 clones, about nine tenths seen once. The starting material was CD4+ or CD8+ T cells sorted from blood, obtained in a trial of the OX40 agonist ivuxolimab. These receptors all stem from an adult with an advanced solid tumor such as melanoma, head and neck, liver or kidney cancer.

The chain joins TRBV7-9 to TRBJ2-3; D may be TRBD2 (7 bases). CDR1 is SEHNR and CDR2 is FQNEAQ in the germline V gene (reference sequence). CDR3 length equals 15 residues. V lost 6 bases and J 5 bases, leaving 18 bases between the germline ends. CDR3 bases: TGTGCCAGCAGTTTGGAAGGCGGGGGCGGAGATACGCAGTATTTT. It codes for CASSLEGGGGDTQYF.

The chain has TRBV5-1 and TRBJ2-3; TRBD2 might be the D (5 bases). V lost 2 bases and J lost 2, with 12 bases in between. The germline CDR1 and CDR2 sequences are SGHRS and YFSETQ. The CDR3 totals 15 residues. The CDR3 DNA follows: TGCGCCAGCAGCTTAAACGGACTTGCCACAGATACGCAGTATTTT. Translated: CASSLNGLATDTQYF.

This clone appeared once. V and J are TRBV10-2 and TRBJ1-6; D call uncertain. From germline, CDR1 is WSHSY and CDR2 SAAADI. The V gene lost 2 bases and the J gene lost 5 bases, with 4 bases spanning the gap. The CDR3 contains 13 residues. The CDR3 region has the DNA TGCGCCAGCAGTGAGACTAATAATTCACCCCTCCACTTT. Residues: CASSETNNSPLHF.

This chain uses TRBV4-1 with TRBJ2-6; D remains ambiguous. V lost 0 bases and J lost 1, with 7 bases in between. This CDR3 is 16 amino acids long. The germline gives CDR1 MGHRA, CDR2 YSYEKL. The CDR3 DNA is TGCGCCAGCAGCCAAGAAGGACGGTCTGGGGCCAACGTCCTGACTTTC. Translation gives CASSQEGRSGANVLTF.

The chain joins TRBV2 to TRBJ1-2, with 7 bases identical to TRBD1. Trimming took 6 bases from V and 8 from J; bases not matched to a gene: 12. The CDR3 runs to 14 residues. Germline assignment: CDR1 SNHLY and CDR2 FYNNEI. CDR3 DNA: TGTGCCAGCAGAACCGGGACAGCCGCGGGGGGCTACACCTTC. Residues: CASRTGTAAGGYTF.

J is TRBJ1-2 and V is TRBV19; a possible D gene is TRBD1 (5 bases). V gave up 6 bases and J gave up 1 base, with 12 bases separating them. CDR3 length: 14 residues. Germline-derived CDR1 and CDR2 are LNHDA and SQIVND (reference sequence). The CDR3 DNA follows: TGTGCCAGTAGGCCCCAGGGCCTTAACTATGGCTACACCTTC. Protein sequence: CASRPQGLNYGYTF.

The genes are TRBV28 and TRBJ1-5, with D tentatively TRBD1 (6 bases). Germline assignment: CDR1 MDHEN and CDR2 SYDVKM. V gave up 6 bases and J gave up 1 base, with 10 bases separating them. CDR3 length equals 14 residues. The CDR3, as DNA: TGTGCCAGCAGCCAAGGGGGAAGCAATCAGCCCCAGCATTTT. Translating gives CASSQGGSNQPQHF.

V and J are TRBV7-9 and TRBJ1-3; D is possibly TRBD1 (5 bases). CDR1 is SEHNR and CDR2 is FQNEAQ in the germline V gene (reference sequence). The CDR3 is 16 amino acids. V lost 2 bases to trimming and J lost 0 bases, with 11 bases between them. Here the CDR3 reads CASSLSRVLSGNTIYF. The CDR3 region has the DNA TGTGCCAGCAGCTTATCCAGGGTCCTCTCTGGAAACACCATATATTTT.

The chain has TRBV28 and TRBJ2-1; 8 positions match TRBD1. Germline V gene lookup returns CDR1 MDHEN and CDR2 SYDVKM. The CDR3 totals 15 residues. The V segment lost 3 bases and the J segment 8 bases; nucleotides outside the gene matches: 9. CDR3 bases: TGTGCCAGCAGTTTTATAGGACAGGGTCGGGATGAGCAGTTCTTC. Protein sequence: CASSFIGQGRDEQFF. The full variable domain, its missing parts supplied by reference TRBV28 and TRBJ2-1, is DVKVTQSSRYLVKRTGEKVFLECVQDMDHENMFWYRQDPGLGLRLIYFSYDVKMKEKGDIPEGYSVSREKKERFSLILESASTNQTSMYLCASSFIGQGRDEQFFGPGTRLTVL.

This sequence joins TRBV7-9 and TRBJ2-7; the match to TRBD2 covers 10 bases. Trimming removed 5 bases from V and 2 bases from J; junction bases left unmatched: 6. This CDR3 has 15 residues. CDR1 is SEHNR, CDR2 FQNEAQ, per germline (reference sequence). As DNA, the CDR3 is TGTGCCAGCAGCCCAAGGACTAGCGGCGCCTACGAGCAGTACTTC. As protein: CASSPRTSGAYEQYF. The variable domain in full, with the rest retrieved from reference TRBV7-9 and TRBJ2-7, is DTGVSQNPRHKITKRGQNVTFRCDPISEHNRLYWYRQTLGQGPEFLTYFQNEAQLEKSRLLSDRFSAERPKGSFSTLEIQRTEQGDSAMYLCASSPRTSGAYEQYFGPGTRLTVT.

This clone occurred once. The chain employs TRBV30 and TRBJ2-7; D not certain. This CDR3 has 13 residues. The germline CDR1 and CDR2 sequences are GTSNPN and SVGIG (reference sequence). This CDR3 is CAVKVLFSYEQYF. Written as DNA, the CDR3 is TGTGCTGTAAAAGTACTCTTCTCCTACGAGCAGTACTTC.

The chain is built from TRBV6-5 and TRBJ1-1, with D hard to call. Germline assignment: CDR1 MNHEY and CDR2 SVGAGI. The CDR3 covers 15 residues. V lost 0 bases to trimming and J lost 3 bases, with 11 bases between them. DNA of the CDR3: TGTGCCAGCAGTTACTCGGGCCGGGCGGACACTGAAGCTTTCTTT. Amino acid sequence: CASSYSGRADTEAFF.

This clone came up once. The CDR3 loop reads CASSLQGRSGANVLTF. As DNA, the CDR3 is TGTGCCAGCAGCTTGCAGGGGCGATCTGGGGCCAACGTCCTGACTTTC. The V and J genes are TRBV5-4 and TRBJ2-6; D might be TRBD1 (6 bases). V lost 1 base, J lost 1 base, and 9 bases lay in between. The CDR3 has 16 residues. Looked up from germline, CDR1 is SGHNT and CDR2 is YYREEE (reference sequence).

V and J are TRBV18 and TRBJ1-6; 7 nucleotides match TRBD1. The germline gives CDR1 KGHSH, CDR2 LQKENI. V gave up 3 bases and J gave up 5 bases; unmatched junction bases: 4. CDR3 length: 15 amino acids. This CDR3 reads CASSPMGQHNSPLHF. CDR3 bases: TGTGCCAGCTCACCGATGGGACAGCATAATTCACCCCTCCACTTT.

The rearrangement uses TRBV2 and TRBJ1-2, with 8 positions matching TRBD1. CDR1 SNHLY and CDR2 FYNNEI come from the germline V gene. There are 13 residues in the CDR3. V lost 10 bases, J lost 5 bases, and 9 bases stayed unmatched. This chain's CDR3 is CAIPDRGEYGYTF. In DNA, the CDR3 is TGTGCCATCCCCGACAGGGGAGAATATGGCTACACCTTC. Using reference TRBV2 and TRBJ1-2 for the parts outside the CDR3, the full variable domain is EPEVTQTPSHQVTQMGQEVILRCVPISNHLYFYWYRQILGQKVEFLVSFYNNEISEKSEIFDDQFSVERPDGSNFTLKIRSTKLEDSAMYFCAIPDRGEYGYTFGSGTRLTVV.

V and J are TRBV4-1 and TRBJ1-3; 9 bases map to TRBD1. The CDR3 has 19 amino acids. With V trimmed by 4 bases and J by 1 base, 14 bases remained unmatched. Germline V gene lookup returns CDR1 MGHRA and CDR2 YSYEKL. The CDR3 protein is CASSPSPGTGRRSGNTIYF. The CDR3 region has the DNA TGCGCCAGCAGCCCAAGTCCCGGGACAGGGAGGCGTTCTGGAAACACCATATATTTT.

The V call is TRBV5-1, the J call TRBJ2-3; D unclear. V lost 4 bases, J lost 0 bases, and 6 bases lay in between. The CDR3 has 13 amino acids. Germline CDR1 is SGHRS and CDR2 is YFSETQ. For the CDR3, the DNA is TGCGCCAGCAGCGTCGACAGCACAGATACGCAGTATTTT. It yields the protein CASSVDSTDTQYF.

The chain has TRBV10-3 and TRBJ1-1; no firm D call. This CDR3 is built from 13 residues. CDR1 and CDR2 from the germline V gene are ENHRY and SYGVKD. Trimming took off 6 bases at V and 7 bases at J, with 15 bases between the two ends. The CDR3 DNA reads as TGTGCCATCAGCCAAAGTAGTGCAAGTGAAGCTTTCTTT. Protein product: CAISQSSASEAFF.

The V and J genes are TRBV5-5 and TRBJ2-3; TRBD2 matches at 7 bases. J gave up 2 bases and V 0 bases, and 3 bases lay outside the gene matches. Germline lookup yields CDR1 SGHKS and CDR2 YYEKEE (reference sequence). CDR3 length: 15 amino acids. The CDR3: CASSLDRDYTDTQYF. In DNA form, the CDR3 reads TGTGCCAGCAGCTTGGACCGGGACTACACAGATACGCAGTATTTT.

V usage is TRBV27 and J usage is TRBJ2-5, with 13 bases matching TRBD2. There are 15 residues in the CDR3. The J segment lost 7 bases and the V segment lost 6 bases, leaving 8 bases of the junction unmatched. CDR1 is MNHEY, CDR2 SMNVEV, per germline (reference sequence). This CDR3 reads CASRTTSGGAGTQYF. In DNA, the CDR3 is TGTGCCAGCAGGACTACTAGCGGGGGGGCCGGGACCCAGTACTTC.

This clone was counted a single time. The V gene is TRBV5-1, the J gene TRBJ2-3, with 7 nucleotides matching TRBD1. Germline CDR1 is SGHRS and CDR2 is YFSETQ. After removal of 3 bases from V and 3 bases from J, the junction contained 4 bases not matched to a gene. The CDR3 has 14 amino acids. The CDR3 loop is CASSWATGTDTQYF. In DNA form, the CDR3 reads TGCGCCAGCAGCTGGGCGACAGGGACAGATACGCAGTATTTT.

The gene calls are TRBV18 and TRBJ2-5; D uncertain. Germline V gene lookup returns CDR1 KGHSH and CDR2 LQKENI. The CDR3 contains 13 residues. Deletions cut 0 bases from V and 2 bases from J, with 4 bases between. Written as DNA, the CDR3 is TGTGCCAGCTCACCACCGCAGCAAGAGACCCAGTACTTC. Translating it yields CASSPPQQETQYF.

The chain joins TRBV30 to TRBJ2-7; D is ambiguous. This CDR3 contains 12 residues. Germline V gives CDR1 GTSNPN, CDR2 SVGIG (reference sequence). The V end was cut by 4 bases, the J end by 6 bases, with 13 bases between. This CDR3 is CAWKPLQSEQYF. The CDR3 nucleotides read TGTGCCTGGAAACCGCTTCAGTCCGAGCAGTACTTC.

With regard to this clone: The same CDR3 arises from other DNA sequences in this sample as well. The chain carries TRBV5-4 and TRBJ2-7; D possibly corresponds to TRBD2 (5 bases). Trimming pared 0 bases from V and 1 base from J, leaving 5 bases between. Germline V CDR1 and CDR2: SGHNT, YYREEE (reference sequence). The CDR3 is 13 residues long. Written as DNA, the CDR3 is TGTGCCAGCAGCTTGGCGGGGTCCTACGAGCAGTACTTC. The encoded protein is CASSLAGSYEQYF.

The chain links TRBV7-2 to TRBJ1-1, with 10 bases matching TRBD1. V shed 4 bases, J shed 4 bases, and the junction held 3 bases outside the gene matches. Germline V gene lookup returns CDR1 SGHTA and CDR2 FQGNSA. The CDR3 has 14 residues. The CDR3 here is CASSSRTGGTEAFF. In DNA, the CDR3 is TGTGCCAGCAGCTCCCGGACAGGGGGCACTGAAGCTTTCTTT.

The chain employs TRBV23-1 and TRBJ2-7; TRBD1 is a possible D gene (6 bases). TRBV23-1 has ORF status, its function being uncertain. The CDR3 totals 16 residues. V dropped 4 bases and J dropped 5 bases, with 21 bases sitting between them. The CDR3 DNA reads TGCGCCAGCAGTCTCACCCCGGGACATAATCCCCACGAGCAGTACTTC. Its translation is CASSLTPGHNPHEQYF.

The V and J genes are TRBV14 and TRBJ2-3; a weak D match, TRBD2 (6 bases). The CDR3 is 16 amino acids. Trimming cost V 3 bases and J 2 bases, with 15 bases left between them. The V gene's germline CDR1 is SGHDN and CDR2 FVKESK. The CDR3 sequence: CASSQRWRGVTDTQYF. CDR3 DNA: TGTGCCAGCAGCCAGCGGTGGCGCGGGGTCACAGATACGCAGTATTTT.

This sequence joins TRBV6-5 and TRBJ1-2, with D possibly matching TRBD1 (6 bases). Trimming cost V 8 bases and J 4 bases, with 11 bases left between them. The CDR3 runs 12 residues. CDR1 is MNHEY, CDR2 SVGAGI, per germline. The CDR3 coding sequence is TGTGCCAGCTGGACAGCTCTCTATGGCTACACCTTC. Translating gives CASWTALYGYTF.

The CDR3 reads CASSLGDRAGGSPLHF. CDR3 in DNA: TGTGCCAGCAGCTTAGGGGACAGGGCAGGGGGTTCACCCCTCCACTTT. This sequence joins TRBV7-2 and TRBJ1-6, with 9 bases aligning to TRBD1. Germline V gene sequence: CDR1 SGHTA, CDR2 FQGNSA. The CDR3 is made up of 16 amino acids. Trimming took 1 base from V and 9 from J; bases not matched to a gene: 7. The whole variable domain, filled in from reference TRBV7-2 and TRBJ1-6, reads GAGVSQSPSNKVTEKGKDVELRCDPISGHTALYWYRQSLGQGLEFLIYFQGNSAPDKSGLPSDRFSAERTGGSVSTLTIQRTQQEDSAVYLCASSLGDRAGGSPLHFGNGTRLTVT.